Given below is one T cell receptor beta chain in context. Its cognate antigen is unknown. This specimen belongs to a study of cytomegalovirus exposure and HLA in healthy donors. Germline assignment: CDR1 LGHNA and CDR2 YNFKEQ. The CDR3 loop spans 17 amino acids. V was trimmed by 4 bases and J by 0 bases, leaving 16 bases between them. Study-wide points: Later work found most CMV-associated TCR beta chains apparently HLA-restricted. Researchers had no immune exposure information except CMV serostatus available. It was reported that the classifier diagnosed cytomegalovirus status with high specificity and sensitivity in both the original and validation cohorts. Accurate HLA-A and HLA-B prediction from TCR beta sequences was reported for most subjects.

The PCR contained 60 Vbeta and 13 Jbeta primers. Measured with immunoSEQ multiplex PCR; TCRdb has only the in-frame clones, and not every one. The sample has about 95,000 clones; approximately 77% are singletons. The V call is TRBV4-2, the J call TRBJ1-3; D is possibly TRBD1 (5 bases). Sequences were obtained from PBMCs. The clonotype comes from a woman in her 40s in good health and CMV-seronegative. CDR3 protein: CASSPTREPLSGNTIYF. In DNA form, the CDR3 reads TGTGCCAGCAGCCCGACCAGGGAACCTCTCTCTGGAAACACCATATATTTT.